The 13 T cell receptor beta chains listed next were all sequenced from one sample in a study of blood T cell repertoires in COVID-19. The protocol was immunoSEQ multiplex PCR, while the TCRdb copy is restricted to in-frame clones and leaves out a portion. The table shows 240,000 or so clones, with approximately 90% occurring only once. The sequenced material came from PBMCs or T cells enriched from blood (not recorded which). The source is a man between 50 and 59 years old who had been exposed to COVID-19.

This clone was recorded once. V gene TRBV5-4 combines with J gene TRBJ2-1, with D possibly being TRBD1 (6 bases). V gave up 1 base and J gave up 3 bases, with 11 bases separating them. CDR3 length: 15 residues. Germline V gives CDR1 SGHNT, CDR2 YYREEE (reference sequence). The CDR3 sequence is CASSLQSGVYNEQFF. The CDR3 region has the DNA TGTGCCAGCAGCTTGCAGTCAGGGGTCTACAATGAGCAGTTCTTC.

This clone was seen just once. This chain connects TRBV29-1 to TRBJ1-1, with TRBD1 matching 7 bases. J gave up 1 base and V 7 bases, and 12 bases lay outside the gene matches. The CDR3 extends over 15 amino acids. Germline V lookup: CDR1 SQVTM, CDR2 ANQGSEA. CDR3: CSGRASDRENTEAFF. The CDR3 coding sequence is TGCAGCGGCCGCGCGAGCGACAGGGAGAACACTGAAGCTTTCTTT.

The chain recombines TRBV28 with TRBJ2-7; 7 bases map to TRBD1. From germline, CDR1 is MDHEN and CDR2 SYDVKM. Unmatched junction bases numbered 8, after V lost 5 bases and J lost 1 base. The CDR3 length is 15 residues. CDR3 protein: CASSLPGGTSYEQYV. The CDR3 DNA sequence: TGTGCCAGCAGTCTACCAGGGGGTACATCCTACGAGCAGTACGTC.

V is TRBV13 and J is TRBJ2-3, with D perhaps matching TRBD2 (6 bases). There are 16 residues in the CDR3. V was clipped by 1 base and J by 2 bases, with 13 bases between them. The germline V gene encodes CDR1 PRHDT and CDR2 FYEKMQ (reference sequence). For the CDR3, the DNA is TGTGCCAGCAGCTTAGTGGAGTGGGGGGTCACAGATACGCAGTATTTT. Residues: CASSLVEWGVTDTQYF.

V gene TRBV28 combines with J gene TRBJ1-2; the match to TRBD1 covers 7 bases. CDR1 and CDR2 from the germline V gene are MDHEN and SYDVKM. The trim removed 5 bases at V and 4 bases at J, leaving 10 bases unmatched. This CDR3 is 15 amino acids long. The DNA for the CDR3 is TGTGCCAGCAGTCCCGGGACAGTCAAGTTCTATGGCTACACCTTC. It codes for CASSPGTVKFYGYTF.

V is TRBV19 and J is TRBJ2-1; D unclear. V dropped 6 bases and J dropped 3 bases, with 15 bases sitting between them. Looked up from germline, CDR1 is LNHDA and CDR2 is SQIVND (reference sequence). CDR3 length: 15 amino acids. CDR3: CASSAEWRRYNEQFF. DNA for the CDR3: TGTGCCAGTAGCGCGGAGTGGCGGCGCTACAATGAGCAGTTCTTC. The full variable domain, with the rest looked up from reference TRBV19 and TRBJ2-1, is DGGITQSPKYLFRKEGQNVTLSCEQNLNHDAMYWYRQDPGQGLRLIYYSQIVNDFQKGDIAEGYSVSREKKESFPLTVTSAQKNPTAFYLCASSAEWRRYNEQFFGPGTRLTVL.

This clone was counted a single time. The same CDR3 arises from other DNA sequences in this sample as well. The rearrangement joins TRBV9 to TRBJ1-1; a possible D gene is TRBD1 (5 bases). Germline V gene data show CDR1 as SGDLS and CDR2 as YYNGEE. The CDR3 contains 13 residues. The ends were cut back, 0 bases at V and 4 bases at J, with 7 bases in the middle. For the CDR3, the DNA is TGTGCCAGCAGCGTAGCAGGGTCCACTGAAGCTTTCTTT. It encodes CASSVAGSTEAFF.

J is TRBJ2-6 and V is TRBV6-4; 7 nucleotides line up with TRBD1. The CDR3 runs to 14 residues. With 3 bases clipped from V and 12 bases from J, the junction kept 8 bases outside the gene matches. Germline CDR1 and CDR2: MRHNA and SNTAGT. Written as DNA, the CDR3 is TGTGCCAGCAGTGATGGGACAGTCGGATCCGTCCTGACTTTC. It is translated as CASSDGTVGSVLTF.

The V and J genes are TRBV4-2 and TRBJ2-7; D remains ambiguous. This CDR3 has 15 amino acids. The germline V gene encodes CDR1 LGHNA and CDR2 YNFKEQ. Trimming left V 0 bases short and J 8 bases short, with 17 bases between. The CDR3 loop reads CASSQDLLGLIQQYF. The CDR3 DNA reads TGTGCCAGCAGCCAAGATCTTCTGGGCTTAATACAGCAGTACTTC.

The chain recombines TRBV18 with TRBJ1-5; 7 bases fit TRBD1. The CDR3 has 15 residues. Per germline, CDR1 KGHSH and CDR2 LQKENI. V shed 4 bases and J 7 bases; nucleotides not matched to a gene: 10. The DNA of the CDR3 is TGTGCCAGCTCACAAAACAGGGGTAGAACGCAGCCCCAGCATTTT. This encodes CASSQNRGRTQPQHF.

This chain uses TRBV5-1 with TRBJ1-2, with D maybe TRBD1 (5 bases). Trimming left V 7 bases short and J 8 bases short, with 15 bases between. The CDR3 extends over 12 amino acids. Germline V CDR1 and CDR2: SGHRS, YFSETQ. The CDR3 sequence: CASQGLVEGYTF. CDR3 in DNA: TGCGCCAGCCAGGGTTTAGTAGAGGGCTACACCTTC.

On this clone: Given the absence of the conserved phenylalanine or tryptophan at the CDR3 end, a read error is likely. The DNA is omitted, as the CDR3 cannot be located on it reliably, and the CDR3 follows TCRdb's listing. This chain connects TRBV5-6 to TRBJ2-4; TRBD1 was called by the table and not checked on the DNA. Per germline, CDR1 SGHDT and CDR2 YYEEEE. The CDR3 is 11 amino acids long, termini counted. The CDR3: CASSSYRAFTL.

The gene calls are TRBV9 and TRBJ2-2, with TRBD2 matching 7 bases. V dropped 1 base and J dropped 4; count of bases not matched to a gene: 4. Germline V gene lookup returns CDR1 SGDLS and CDR2 YYNGEE. This CDR3 region has 15 residues. This CDR3 is CASSVYGRSTGELFF. In DNA, the CDR3 is TGTGCCAGCAGCGTATACGGGAGGAGCACCGGGGAGCTGTTTTTT.